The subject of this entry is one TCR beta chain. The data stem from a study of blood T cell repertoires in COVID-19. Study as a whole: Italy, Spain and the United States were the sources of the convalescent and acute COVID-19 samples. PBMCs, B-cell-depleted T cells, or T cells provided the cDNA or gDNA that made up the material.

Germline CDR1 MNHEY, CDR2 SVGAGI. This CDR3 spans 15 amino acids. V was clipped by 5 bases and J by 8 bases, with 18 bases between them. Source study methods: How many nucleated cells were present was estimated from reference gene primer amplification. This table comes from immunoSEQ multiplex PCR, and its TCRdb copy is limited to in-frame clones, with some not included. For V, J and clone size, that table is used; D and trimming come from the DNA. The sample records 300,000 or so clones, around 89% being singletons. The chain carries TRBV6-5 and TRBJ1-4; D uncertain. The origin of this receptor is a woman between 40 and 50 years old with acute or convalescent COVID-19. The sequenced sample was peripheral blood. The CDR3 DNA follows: TGTGCCAGCAGTCTCCGACCTATAAGAGGGGAAAAACTGTTTTTT. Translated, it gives CASSLRPIRGEKLFF.